This T cell receptor (beta chain) was documented in a study of shared clonotypes between healthy human individuals. Worth noting for this clone: What it binds is unknown.

CDR1 ENHRY and CDR2 SYGVKD come from the germline V gene. V was shortened by 6 bases and J by 6 bases, with 12 bases between the two germline ends. The CDR3 loop spans 12 amino acids. Study-wide results and caveats: Non-shared clonotypes showed lower generation probabilities than clonotypes common to all four donors.

Sequencing used immunoSEQ multiplex PCR; TCRdb keeps in-frame clones, though not all of them. The data contain roughly 2.6 million clones, roughly 92% of them singletons. The sequenced sample consisted of naive CD4+ T cells sorted from blood. Subset of the sample: CD45RA+ positively selected. J is TRBJ2-7 and V is TRBV10-3, with D tentatively TRBD1 or TRBD2 (5 bases each). This sequence originates from a man aged 18 to 29 in good health. In DNA, the CDR3 is TGTGCCATCAGGCAGGGAGAAAGCGAGCAGTACTTC. Its translation is CAIRQGESEQYF.